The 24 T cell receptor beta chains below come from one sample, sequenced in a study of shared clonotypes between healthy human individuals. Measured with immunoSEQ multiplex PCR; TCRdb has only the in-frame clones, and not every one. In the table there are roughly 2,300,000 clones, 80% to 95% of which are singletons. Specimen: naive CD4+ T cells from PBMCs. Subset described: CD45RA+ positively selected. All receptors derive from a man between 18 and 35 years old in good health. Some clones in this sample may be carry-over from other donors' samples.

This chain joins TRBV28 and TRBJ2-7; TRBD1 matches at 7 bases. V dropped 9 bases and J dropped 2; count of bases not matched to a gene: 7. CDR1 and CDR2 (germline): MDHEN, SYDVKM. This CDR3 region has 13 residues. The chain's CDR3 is CASRDSVTYEQYF. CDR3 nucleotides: TGTGCCAGTCGGGACAGCGTTACCTACGAGCAGTACTTC.

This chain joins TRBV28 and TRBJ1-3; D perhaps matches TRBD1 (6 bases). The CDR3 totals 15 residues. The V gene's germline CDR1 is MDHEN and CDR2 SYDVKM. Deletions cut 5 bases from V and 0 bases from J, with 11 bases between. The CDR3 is CASSLGGGSGNTIYF. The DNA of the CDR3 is TGTGCCAGCAGTCTAGGGGGGGGCTCTGGAAACACCATATATTTT.

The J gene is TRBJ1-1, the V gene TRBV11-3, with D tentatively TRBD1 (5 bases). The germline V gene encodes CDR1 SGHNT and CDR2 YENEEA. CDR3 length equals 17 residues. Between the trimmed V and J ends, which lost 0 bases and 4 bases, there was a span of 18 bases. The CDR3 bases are TGTGCCAGCAGCTTAGACCCCTTGGCGGGGGAAGGCACTGAAGCTTTCTTT. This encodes CASSLDPLAGEGTEAFF. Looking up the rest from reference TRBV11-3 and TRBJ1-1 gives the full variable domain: EAGVVQSPRYKIIEKKQPVAFWCNPISGHNTLYWYLQNLGQGPELLIRYENEEAVDDSQLPKDRFSAERLKGVDSTLKIQPAELGDSAVYLCASSLDPLAGEGTEAFFGQGTRLTVV.

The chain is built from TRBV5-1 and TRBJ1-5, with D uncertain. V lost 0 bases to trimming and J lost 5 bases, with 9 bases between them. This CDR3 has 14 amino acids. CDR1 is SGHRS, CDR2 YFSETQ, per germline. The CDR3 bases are TGCGCCAGCAGCTTGGCCAGCGGGGATCAGCCCCAGCATTTT. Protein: CASSLASGDQPQHF.

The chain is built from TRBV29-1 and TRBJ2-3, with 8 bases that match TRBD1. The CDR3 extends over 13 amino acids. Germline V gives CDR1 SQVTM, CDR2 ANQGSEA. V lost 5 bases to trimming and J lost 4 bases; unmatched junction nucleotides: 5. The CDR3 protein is CSVRTGSSDTQYF. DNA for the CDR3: TGCAGCGTTCGGACAGGGTCTTCAGATACGCAGTATTTT.

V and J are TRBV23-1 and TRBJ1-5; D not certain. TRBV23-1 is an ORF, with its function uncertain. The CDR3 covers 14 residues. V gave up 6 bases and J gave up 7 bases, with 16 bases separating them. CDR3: CASRFRELRQPQHF. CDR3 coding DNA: TGCGCCAGCAGATTTCGGGAGCTAAGGCAGCCCCAGCATTTT.

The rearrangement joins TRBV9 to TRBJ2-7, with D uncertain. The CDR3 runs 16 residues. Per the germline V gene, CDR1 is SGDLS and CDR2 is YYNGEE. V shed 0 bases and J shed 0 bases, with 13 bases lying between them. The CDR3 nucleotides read TGTGCCAGCAGCGTAGGTCCAGACGAAAACTCCTACGAGCAGTACTTC. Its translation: CASSVGPDENSYEQYF. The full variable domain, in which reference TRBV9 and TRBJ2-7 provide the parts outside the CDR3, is DSGVTQTPKHLITATGQRVTLRCSPRSGDLSVYWYQQSLDQGLQFLIQYYNGEERAKGNILERFSAQQFPDLHSELNLSSLELGDSALYFCASSVGPDENSYEQYFGPGTRLTVT.

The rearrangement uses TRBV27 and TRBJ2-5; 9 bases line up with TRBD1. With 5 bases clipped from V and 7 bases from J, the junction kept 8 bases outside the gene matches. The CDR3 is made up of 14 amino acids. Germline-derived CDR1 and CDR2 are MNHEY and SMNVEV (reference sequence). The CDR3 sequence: CASSHPDRGGTQYF. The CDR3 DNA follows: TGTGCCAGCAGTCACCCGGACAGGGGTGGGACCCAGTACTTC.

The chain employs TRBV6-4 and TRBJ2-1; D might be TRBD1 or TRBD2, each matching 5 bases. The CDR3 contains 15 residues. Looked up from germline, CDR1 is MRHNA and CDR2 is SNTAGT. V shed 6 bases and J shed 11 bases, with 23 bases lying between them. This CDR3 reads CASRPGRSKTPKQFF. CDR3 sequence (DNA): TGTGCCAGCAGGCCGGGACGGAGCAAAACACCCAAGCAGTTCTTC.

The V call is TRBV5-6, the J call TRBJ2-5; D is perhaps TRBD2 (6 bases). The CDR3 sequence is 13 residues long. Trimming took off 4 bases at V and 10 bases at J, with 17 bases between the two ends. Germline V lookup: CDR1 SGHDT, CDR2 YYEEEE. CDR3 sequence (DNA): TGTGCCAGCAGCAGGGCCGGGACTCCCGTCCAGTACTTC. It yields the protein CASSRAGTPVQYF.

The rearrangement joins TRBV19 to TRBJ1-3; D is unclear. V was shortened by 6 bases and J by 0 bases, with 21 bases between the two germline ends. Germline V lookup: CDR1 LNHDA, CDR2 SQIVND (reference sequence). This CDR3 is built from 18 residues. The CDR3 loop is CASRLSSNSPSSGNTIYF. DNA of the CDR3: TGTGCCAGTAGATTGTCGAGTAACAGCCCGAGCTCTGGAAACACCATATATTTT.

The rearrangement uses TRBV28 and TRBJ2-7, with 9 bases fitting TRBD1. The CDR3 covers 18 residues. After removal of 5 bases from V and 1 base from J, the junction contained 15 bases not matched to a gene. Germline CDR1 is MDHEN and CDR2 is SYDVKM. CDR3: CASSPPTPGQGISYEQYF. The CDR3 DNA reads TGTGCCAGCAGTCCGCCGACACCGGGACAGGGTATTTCCTACGAGCAGTACTTC.

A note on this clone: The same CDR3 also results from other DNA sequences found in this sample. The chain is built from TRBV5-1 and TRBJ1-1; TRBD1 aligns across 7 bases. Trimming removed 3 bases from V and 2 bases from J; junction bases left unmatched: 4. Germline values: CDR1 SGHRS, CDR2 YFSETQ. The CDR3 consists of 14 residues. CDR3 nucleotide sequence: TGCGCCAGCAGCTACGGGACAGCCAACACTGAAGCTTTCTTT. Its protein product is CASSYGTANTEAFF.

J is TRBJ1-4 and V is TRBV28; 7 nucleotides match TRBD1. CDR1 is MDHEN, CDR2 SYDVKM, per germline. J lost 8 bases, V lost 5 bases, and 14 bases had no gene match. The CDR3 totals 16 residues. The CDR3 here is CASSSLTGRGREKLFF. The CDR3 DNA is TGTGCCAGCAGTAGCTTGACAGGGCGCGGAAGGGAAAAACTGTTTTTT.

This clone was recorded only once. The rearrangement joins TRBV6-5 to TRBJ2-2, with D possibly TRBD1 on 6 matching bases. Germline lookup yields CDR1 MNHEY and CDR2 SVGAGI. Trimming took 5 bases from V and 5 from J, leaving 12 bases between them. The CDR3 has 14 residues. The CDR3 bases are TGTGCCAGCAGTCAACAGGGTGCTACCGGGGAGCTGTTTTTT. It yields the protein CASSQQGATGELFF.

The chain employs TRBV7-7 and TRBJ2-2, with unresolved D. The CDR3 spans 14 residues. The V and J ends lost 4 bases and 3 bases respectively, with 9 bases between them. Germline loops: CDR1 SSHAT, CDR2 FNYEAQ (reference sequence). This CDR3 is CASSYDGYTGELFF. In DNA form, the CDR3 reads TGTGCCAGCAGCTATGACGGTTACACCGGGGAGCTGTTTTTT.

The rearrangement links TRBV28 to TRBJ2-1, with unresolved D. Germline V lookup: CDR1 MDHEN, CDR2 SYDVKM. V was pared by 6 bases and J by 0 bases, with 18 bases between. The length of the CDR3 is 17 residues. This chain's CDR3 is CASRDWTARSSYNEQFF. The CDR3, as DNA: TGTGCCAGCAGAGACTGGACGGCGAGGAGCTCCTACAATGAGCAGTTCTTC.

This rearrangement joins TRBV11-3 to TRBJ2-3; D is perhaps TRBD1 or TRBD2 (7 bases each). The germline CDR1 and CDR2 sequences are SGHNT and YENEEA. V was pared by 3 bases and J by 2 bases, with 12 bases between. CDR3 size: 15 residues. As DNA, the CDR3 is TGTGCCAGCAGCTTCAGGGGGGGGTCCACAGATACGCAGTATTTT. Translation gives CASSFRGGSTDTQYF. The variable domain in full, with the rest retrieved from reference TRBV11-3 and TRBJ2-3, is EAGVVQSPRYKIIEKKQPVAFWCNPISGHNTLYWYLQNLGQGPELLIRYENEEAVDDSQLPKDRFSAERLKGVDSTLKIQPAELGDSAVYLCASSFRGGSTDTQYFGPGTRLTVL.

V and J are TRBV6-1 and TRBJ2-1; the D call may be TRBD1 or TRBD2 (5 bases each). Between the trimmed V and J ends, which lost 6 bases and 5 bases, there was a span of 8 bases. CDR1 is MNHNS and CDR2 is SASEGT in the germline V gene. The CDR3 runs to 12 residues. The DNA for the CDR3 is TGTGCCAGCAGGGGACCAAACAATGAGCAGTTCTTC. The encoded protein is CASRGPNNEQFF.

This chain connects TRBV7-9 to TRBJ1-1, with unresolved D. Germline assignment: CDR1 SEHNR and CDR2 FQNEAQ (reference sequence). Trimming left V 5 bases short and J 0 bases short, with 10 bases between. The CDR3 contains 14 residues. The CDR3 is CASSPQTVNTEAFF. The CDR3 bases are TGTGCCAGCAGCCCGCAAACGGTGAACACTGAAGCTTTCTTT. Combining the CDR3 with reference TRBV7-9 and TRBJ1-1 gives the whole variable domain DTGVSQNPRHKITKRGQNVTFRCDPISEHNRLYWYRQTLGQGPEFLTYFQNEAQLEKSRLLSDRFSAERPKGSFSTLEIQRTEQGDSAMYLCASSPQTVNTEAFFGQGTRLTVV.

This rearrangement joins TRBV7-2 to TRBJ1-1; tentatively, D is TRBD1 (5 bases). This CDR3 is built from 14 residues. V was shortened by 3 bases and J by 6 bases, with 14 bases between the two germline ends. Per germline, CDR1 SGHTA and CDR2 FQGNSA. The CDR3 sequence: CASSFNFQGPEAFF. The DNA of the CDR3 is TGTGCCAGCAGCTTTAACTTCCAGGGCCCTGAAGCTTTCTTT.

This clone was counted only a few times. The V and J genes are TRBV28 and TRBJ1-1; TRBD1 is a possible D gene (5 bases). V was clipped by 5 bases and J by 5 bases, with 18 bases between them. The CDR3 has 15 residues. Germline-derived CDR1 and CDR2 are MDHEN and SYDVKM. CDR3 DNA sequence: TGTGCCAGCAGTCCCCATGCAGGGCGGAGGACTGAAGCTTTCTTT. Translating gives CASSPHAGRRTEAFF.

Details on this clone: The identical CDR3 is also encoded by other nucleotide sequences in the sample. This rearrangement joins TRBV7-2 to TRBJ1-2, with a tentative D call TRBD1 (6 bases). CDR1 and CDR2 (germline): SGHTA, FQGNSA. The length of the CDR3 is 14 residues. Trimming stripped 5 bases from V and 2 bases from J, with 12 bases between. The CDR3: CASSLRQENYGYTF. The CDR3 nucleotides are TGTGCCAGCAGCCTGAGACAGGAAAACTATGGCTACACCTTC.

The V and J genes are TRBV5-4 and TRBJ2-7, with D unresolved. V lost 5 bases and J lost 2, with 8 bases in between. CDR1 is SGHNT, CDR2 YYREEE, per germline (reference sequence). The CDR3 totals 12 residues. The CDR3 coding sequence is TGTGCCAGCAGAGGTGAAACCTACGAGCAGTACTTC. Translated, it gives CASRGETYEQYF.